A single sample is the source of the 22 T cell receptor beta chains below, sequenced in a study of blood T cell repertoires in COVID-19. Sequencing was performed with immunoSEQ multiplex PCR; in TCRdb, only in-frame clones are kept and a portion is missing. The sample has about 210,000 clones, more than 75% seen once. The specimen was peripheral blood. All receptors come from a man between 60 and 75 years old who had recovered from COVID-19.

The V gene is TRBV20-1, the J gene TRBJ1-2; D uncertain. CDR3 length: 14 residues. The germline V and J ends were trimmed by 3 bases and 5 bases, with 16 bases remaining between them. Germline values: CDR1 DFQATT, CDR2 SNEGSKA (reference sequence). The CDR3 bases are TGCAGTGCTAGTTTAACGGAAACAGAATATGGCTACACCTTC. Encoded protein: CSASLTETEYGYTF.

Concerning this clone itself: The sample carries other DNA sequences with the same CDR3. This chain joins TRBV9 and TRBJ2-1; the D gene is possibly TRBD1 (6 bases). This CDR3 region has 12 residues. The germline V gene has CDR1 SGDLS and CDR2 YYNGEE. The V end was cut by 1 base, the J end by 7 bases, with 6 bases between. The CDR3 loop reads CASSVQGNEQFF. The CDR3 DNA follows: TGTGCCAGCAGCGTACAGGGGAATGAGCAGTTCTTC.

This chain joins TRBV3-1 (or the pseudogene TRBV3-2) and TRBJ1-3, with D unresolved. The CDR3 runs to 16 residues. Deletions cut 1 base from V and 0 bases from J, with 10 bases between. Germline CDR1 is LGHDT and CDR2 is YNNKEL (reference sequence). In DNA form, the CDR3 reads TGTGCCAGCAGCCAAGCTACAGATGACTCTGGAAACACCATATATTTT. It specifies CASSQATDDSGNTIYF.

V is TRBV5-1 and J is TRBJ2-2; 11 positions agree with TRBD1. V was pared by 4 bases and J by 3 bases, with 14 bases of the junction left unmatched. The length of the CDR3 is 19 residues. Germline V gene lookup returns CDR1 SGHRS and CDR2 YFSETQ. CDR3 sequence (DNA): TGCGCCAGCAGCGCCGGGACAGGGGGTTTCTGGGAGGACACCGGGGAGCTGTTTTTT. Its translation is CASSAGTGGFWEDTGELFF.

This chain links TRBV7-2 with TRBJ1-1; 8 nucleotides line up with TRBD1. From germline, CDR1 is SGHTA and CDR2 FQGNSA. The trim removed 7 bases at V and 1 base at J, leaving 5 bases unmatched. This CDR3 is 14 amino acids long. In DNA form, the CDR3 reads TGTGCCAGCACCCTAGGACAGGGGAACACTGAAGCTTTCTTT. Its translation is CASTLGQGNTEAFF.

This chain uses TRBV10-3 with TRBJ2-7, with TRBD1 identical over 9 bases. CDR1 is ENHRY, CDR2 SYGVKD, per germline. Trimming cost V 6 bases and J 1 base; bases outside gene matches: 4. This CDR3 contains 14 residues. CDR3 in DNA: TGTGCCATCAGACCGGGACAGGGTTCCTACGAGCAGTACTTC. It translates to CAIRPGQGSYEQYF.

This chain links TRBV11-2 with TRBJ2-1; 12 bases are a match to TRBD2. Germline V gives CDR1 SGHAT, CDR2 FQNNGV. With V trimmed by 5 bases and J by 8 bases, 10 bases remained unmatched. This CDR3 region has 16 residues. The CDR3 nucleotides are TGTGCCAGCAGCCTCCGGCTAGCGGGGGGGACGGATGAGCAGTTCTTC. Its translation: CASSLRLAGGTDEQFF. Full variable domain (remainder filled in from reference TRBV11-2 and TRBJ2-1): EAGVAQSPRYKIIEKRQSVAFWCNPISGHATLYWYQQILGQGPKLLIQFQNNGVVDDSQLPKDRFSAERLKGVDSTLKIQPAKLEDSAVYLCASSLRLAGGTDEQFFGPGTRLTVL.

The V call is TRBV5-1, the J call TRBJ2-2; D perhaps matches TRBD2 (5 bases). Deletions cut 2 bases from V and 6 bases from J, with 23 bases between. The CDR3 is made up of 18 amino acids. The germline V gene has CDR1 SGHRS and CDR2 YFSETQ. CDR3 coding DNA: TGCGCCAGCAGCTTCCCCCCCCCGGGGAAACCGTGGCCCGGGGAGCTGTTTTTT. This sequence encodes CASSFPPPGKPWPGELFF.

V is TRBV5-1 and J is TRBJ2-3; TRBD2 is a possible D gene (6 bases). Trimming removed 4 bases from V and 4 bases from J, with 13 bases in between. This CDR3 is 14 amino acids long. Germline CDR1 SGHRS, CDR2 YFSETQ. CDR3 DNA sequence: TGCGCCAGCAGCCTCGAGACTAGTTCAGATACGCAGTATTTT. This codes for CASSLETSSDTQYF.

V is TRBV5-8 and J is TRBJ2-7; 9 positions agree with TRBD1. CDR1 SGHTS and CDR2 YDEGEE come from the germline V gene. The CDR3 extends over 16 amino acids. Trimming removed 4 bases from V and 1 base from J; junction bases left unmatched: 9. The CDR3 DNA sequence: TGTGCCAGCAGCCTCGTCCCAGGACAGGGGTCCTACGAGCAGTACTTC. As protein: CASSLVPGQGSYEQYF. Filled out from reference TRBV5-8 and TRBJ2-7, the complete variable domain reads EAGVTQSPTHLIKTRGQQATLRCSPISGHTSVYWYQQALGLGLQFLLWYDEGEERNRGNFPPRFSGRQFPNYSSELNVNALELEDSALYLCASSLVPGQGSYEQYFGPGTRLTVT.

V is TRBV6-2 or TRBV6-3 and J is TRBJ2-5, with TRBD2 matching 7 bases. J lost 2 bases, V lost 6 bases, and 9 bases had no gene match. Germline V gene data show CDR1 as MNHEY and CDR2 as SVGEGT. The CDR3 has 15 residues. The CDR3 nucleotides read TGTGCCAGCAGCAAGACTAGCCTCCGGCAAGAGACCCAGTACTTC. It encodes CASSKTSLRQETQYF.

The chain combines TRBV19 with TRBJ1-2; D uncertain. Per the germline V gene, CDR1 is LNHDA and CDR2 is SQIVND (reference sequence). V shed 4 bases and J shed 4 bases, with 16 bases lying between them. The CDR3 sequence is 15 residues long. CDR3: CASSTKKEGTYGYTF. DNA for the CDR3: TGTGCCAGTAGTACGAAGAAAGAGGGAACCTATGGCTACACCTTC.

V is TRBV3-1 (or the pseudogene TRBV3-2) and J is TRBJ2-3; D is unresolved. This CDR3 has 12 residues. V gave up 8 bases and J gave up 3 bases, with 9 bases separating them. Germline V lookup: CDR1 LGHDT, CDR2 YNNKEL (reference sequence). CDR3 amino acids: CASRFGTDTQYF. In DNA form, the CDR3 reads TGTGCCAGCCGGTTTGGTACAGATACGCAGTATTTT.

The CDR3 coding sequence is TGTGCCAGCAGCCTGGGACAGGGCGGCGACGAGCAGTACTTC. Translating gives CASSLGQGGDEQYF. This sequence joins TRBV4-2 and TRBJ2-7; 9 bases are a match to TRBD1. V lost 4 bases, J lost 5 bases, and 6 bases stayed unmatched. Germline V gene data show CDR1 as LGHNA and CDR2 as YNFKEQ. The CDR3 is 14 residues long.

V is TRBV25-1 and J is TRBJ2-1; 10 nucleotides match TRBD2. V was clipped by 3 bases and J by 8 bases; unmatched bases: 4. The CDR3 runs to 14 residues. Germline values: CDR1 MGHDK, CDR2 SYGVNS. CDR3 sequence (DNA): TGTGCCAGCAGTGATGCTAGCGGGAGCGATGAGCAGTTCTTC. Protein: CASSDASGSDEQFF.

This clone was observed once. This CDR3 is CASSRTGSTEAFF. The CDR3 coding sequence is TGTGCCAGCAGTAGAACAGGGTCCACTGAAGCTTTCTTT. The genes are TRBV11-3 and TRBJ1-1, with D perhaps matching TRBD1 (6 bases). The CDR3 contains 13 residues. The V gene's germline CDR1 is SGHNT and CDR2 YENEEA. V was pared by 6 bases and J by 4 bases, with 12 bases between.

The chain joins TRBV5-1 to TRBJ1-4; TRBD1 is a possible D gene (6 bases). V shed 3 bases and J shed 3 bases, with 9 bases lying between them. This CDR3 has 14 residues. The V gene's germline CDR1 is SGHRS and CDR2 YFSETQ. The CDR3 loop is CASSSQGPNEKLFF. The CDR3 DNA reads as TGCGCCAGCAGCTCACAGGGCCCTAATGAAAAACTGTTTTTT.

This CDR3 reads CASSQDPGQGGSGANVLTF. CDR3 coding DNA: TGCGCCAGCAGCCAGGACCCGGGACAGGGGGGCTCTGGGGCCAACGTCCTGACTTTC. The chain links TRBV4-1 to TRBJ2-6; 11 nucleotides match TRBD1. In germline, CDR1 is MGHRA, CDR2 YSYEKL. Germline trimming cut 3 bases from V and 0 bases from J; bases unmatched to any gene: 7. The length of the CDR3 is 19 residues.

The V and J genes are TRBV12-3 or TRBV12-4 and TRBJ2-5, with D unclear. The CDR3 extends over 11 amino acids. V lost 5 bases and J 3 bases, leaving 4 bases between the germline ends. The CDR3 nucleotides are TGTGCCAGCAGTGAGAAAGAGACCCAGTACTTC. Its protein product is CASSEKETQYF.

The CDR3 coding sequence is TGTGCCAGCAGCCCACAGGGGGCCCTCGGATATGGCTACACCTTC. Encoded protein: CASSPQGALGYGYTF. V and J are TRBV6-6 and TRBJ1-2; 9 bases fit TRBD1. Germline V gene sequence: CDR1 MNHNY, CDR2 SVGAGI (reference sequence). CDR3 length equals 15 residues. Trimming removed 6 bases from V and 5 bases from J; junction bases left unmatched: 10.

The chain recombines TRBV12-1 with TRBJ2-1; whether TRBD2, the table's D call, matches the DNA was not checked. TRBV12-1 constitutes a pseudogene. This CDR3 spans 17 amino acids. The CDR3 spells CASSARGAPGSYNEQFF. As DNA, the CDR3 is TGTGCCAGCAGCGCTCGGGGGGCCCCGGGTTCCTACAATGAGCAGTTCTTC.

This chain uses TRBV7-3 with TRBJ2-5; D is unresolved. The V end lost 2 bases, the J end lost 2 bases, and 6 bases lay between the germline ends. CDR3 length: 13 residues. CDR1 SGHTA and CDR2 FQGTGA come from the germline V gene. DNA for the CDR3: TGTGCCAGCAGCTTAGAGCGTCAAGAGACCCAGTACTTC. This encodes CASSLERQETQYF.